These 25 T cell receptor beta chains were sequenced from one sample in a study of cytomegalovirus exposure and HLA in healthy donors. Vbeta (60) and Jbeta (13) primers were used in the PCR. Assay: immunoSEQ multiplex PCR; the TCRdb copy retains only in-frame clones and omits some. The sample includes over 110,000 clones, approximately 80% of them seen just once. Sequencing was performed on PBMCs. These receptor sequences come from a male donor in good health and CMV-seropositive.

This chain uses TRBV11-1 with TRBJ2-1; 7 bases map to TRBD1. The CDR3 is 15 residues long. Trimming took 5 bases from V and 4 from J; bases not matched to a gene: 8. Germline CDR1 reads SGHAT; CDR2 reads FQDESV (reference sequence). The CDR3 DNA reads as TGTGCCAGCAGCCCCCGACAGGGAGATTACAATGAGCAGTTCTTC. Its protein is CASSPRQGDYNEQFF.

This clone has a handful of counts. The chain recombines TRBV5-6 with TRBJ2-5; 9 bases fit TRBD2. This CDR3 spans 17 amino acids. Germline trimming cut 4 bases from V and 7 bases from J; bases unmatched to any gene: 17. Per germline, CDR1 SGHDT and CDR2 YYEEEE. CDR3 sequence: CASSLLGGAGGPRTQYF. The CDR3 nucleotides read TGTGCCAGCAGCCTCCTCGGGGGAGCGGGGGGTCCCAGGACCCAGTACTTC.

The chain carries TRBV7-9 and TRBJ2-1; possibly TRBD2 for D (7 bases). Trimming shortened V by 5 bases and J by 4 bases, and 12 bases separated the two germline ends. This CDR3 spans 14 amino acids. Germline-derived CDR1 and CDR2 are SEHNR and FQNEAQ (reference sequence). The DNA of the CDR3 is TGTGCCAGCAGCAGGGGGGGCTCATACAATGAGCAGTTCTTC. This encodes CASSRGGSYNEQFF.

The chain links TRBV6-6 to TRBJ2-5; the D gene is possibly TRBD2 (6 bases). This CDR3 has 13 amino acids. CDR1 is MNHNY, CDR2 SVGAGI, per germline (reference sequence). V lost 7 bases to trimming and J lost 5 bases, with 14 bases between them. The CDR3 reads CASMLGGTETQYF. The DNA for the CDR3 is TGTGCCAGCATGCTGGGGGGAACCGAGACCCAGTACTTC.

This clone was seen a single time. The J gene is TRBJ2-5, the V gene TRBV5-1; 8 bases are a match to TRBD1. The tail of the sequence fits TRBJ2-7 better, so the J call may be wrong. The CDR3 sequence is 18 residues long. CDR1 is SGHRS, CDR2 YFSETQ, per germline. The CDR3, as DNA: TGCGCCAGCAGCTTGGATCCAGGGGGCCCGGCTAGTGCTTACGAGCAGTACTTC. Translating gives CASSLDPGGPASAYEQYF.

This sequence joins TRBV27 and TRBJ1-2, with 8 bases identical to TRBD1. V lost 0 bases to trimming and J lost 8 bases; unmatched junction nucleotides: 11. The CDR3 is 16 residues long. CDR1 is MNHEY and CDR2 is SMNVEV in the germline V gene (reference sequence). The CDR3 region is CASSLSYRGEAGGYTF. In DNA, the CDR3 is TGTGCCAGCAGTTTATCCTACAGGGGGGAAGCGGGCGGCTACACCTTC.

V usage is TRBV13 and J usage is TRBJ1-1, with TRBD1 matching over 8 bases. This CDR3 has 18 residues. Germline V gene sequence: CDR1 PRHDT, CDR2 FYEKMQ (reference sequence). Losses at the gene ends were 4 bases for V and 3 bases for J; bases not matched to a gene: 16. CDR3 region: CASSSTSDRVGRYTEAFF. The CDR3 DNA reads TGTGCCAGCAGCTCCACTTCGGACAGGGTAGGAAGGTACACTGAAGCTTTCTTT. Combining the CDR3 with reference TRBV13 and TRBJ1-1 gives the whole variable domain AAGVIQSPRHLIKEKRETATLKCYPIPRHDTVYWYQQGPGQDPQFLISFYEKMQSDKGSIPDRFSAQQFSDYHSELNMSSLELGDSALYFCASSSTSDRVGRYTEAFFGQGTRLTVV.

This clone appeared a few times. The chain employs TRBV7-9 and TRBJ2-3; D perhaps matches TRBD1 (5 bases). The CDR3 length is 16 residues. The V and J ends lost 4 bases and 2 bases respectively, with 16 bases between them. The germline V gene has CDR1 SEHNR and CDR2 FQNEAQ (reference sequence). The CDR3 region is CASSYPGFSITDTQYF. CDR3 DNA: TGTGCCAGCAGCTATCCAGGGTTCTCTATCACAGATACGCAGTATTTT.

This clone was seen a single time. The chain joins TRBV7-3 to TRBJ1-1; possible D gene TRBD1, 6 bases. V was cut by 5 bases and J by 6 bases, with 16 bases left in between. The CDR3 consists of 14 residues. Germline assignment: CDR1 SGHTA and CDR2 FQGTGA. The CDR3 spells CASSLTGGAAEAFF. Written as DNA, the CDR3 is TGTGCCAGCAGCCTCACCGGGGGGGCAGCTGAAGCTTTCTTT.

The chain combines TRBV5-1 with TRBJ1-4; D perhaps matches TRBD1 (5 bases). The CDR3 runs 15 residues. Germline V lookup: CDR1 SGHRS, CDR2 YFSETQ. V was clipped by 4 bases and J by 8 bases, with 18 bases between them. CDR3 coding DNA: TGCGCCAGCAGCCCCCTCACTCTGGGGCAAGAAAAACTGTTTTTT. This translates into CASSPLTLGQEKLFF. Together with reference TRBV5-1 and TRBJ1-4, the CDR3 gives the full variable domain: KAGVTQTPRYLIKTRGQQVTLSCSPISGHRSVSWYQQTPGQGLQFLFEYFSETQRNKGNFPGRFSGRQFSNSRSEMNVSTLELGDSALYLCASSPLTLGQEKLFFGSGTQLSVL.

The CDR3 is CASRENNEQFF. CDR3 sequence (DNA): TGTGCCAGCAGGGAGAACAATGAGCAGTTCTTC. The chain carries TRBV9 and TRBJ2-1; D is unclear. Germline CDR1 is SGDLS and CDR2 is YYNGEE. The CDR3 spans 11 residues. Trimming cost V 5 bases and J 5 bases, with 5 bases left between them.

Concerning this clone itself: An end of the junction differs from the germline gene, which may be a read error. V gene TRBV7-9 combines with J gene TRBJ2-2; 9 positions agree with TRBD2. The CDR3 totals 16 residues. Germline assignment: CDR1 SEHNR and CDR2 FQNEAQ (reference sequence). Here the CDR3 reads CSSSLSGGGAPGELFF. DNA for the CDR3: TGTTCCAGCAGCTTATCCGGCGGGGGGGCGCCCGGGGAGCTGTTTTTT.

The rearrangement links TRBV4-1 to TRBJ2-3, with a possible D match to TRBD2 (5 bases). Germline-derived CDR1 and CDR2 are MGHRA and YSYEKL. With 0 bases removed from V and 6 bases from J, the gap between germline ends came to 13 bases. CDR3 size: 15 residues. The DNA for the CDR3 is TGCGCCAGCAGCCAAGATCGGATCGGGGTCGATACGCAGTATTTT. It specifies CASSQDRIGVDTQYF.

CDR3 sequence: CASSEGGGGQPQHF. The CDR3 bases are TGTGCCAGCAGTGAAGGGGGAGGGGGACAGCCCCAGCATTTT. This chain uses TRBV2 with TRBJ1-5; TRBD1 is a possible D gene (6 bases). The length of the CDR3 is 14 residues. With 1 base removed from V and 7 bases from J, the gap between germline ends came to 11 bases. CDR1 is SNHLY and CDR2 is FYNNEI in the germline V gene. The entire variable domain, with the rest obtained from reference TRBV2 and TRBJ1-5, is as follows: EPEVTQTPSHQVTQMGQEVILRCVPISNHLYFYWYRQILGQKVEFLVSFYNNEISEKSEIFDDQFSVERPDGSNFTLKIRSTKLEDSAMYFCASSEGGGGQPQHFGDGTRLSIL.

This sequence joins TRBV18 and TRBJ1-4, with TRBD1 matching 8 bases. The CDR3 totals 15 residues. V was pared by 3 bases and J by 5 bases, with 5 bases of the junction left unmatched. Germline V gene lookup returns CDR1 KGHSH and CDR2 LQKENI. Written as DNA, the CDR3 is TGTGCCAGCTCACCCCCGGGACAGGAAAATGAAAAACTGTTTTTT. It is translated as CASSPPGQENEKLFF.

The gene calls are TRBV10-3 and TRBJ2-7; D is ambiguous. The V and J ends lost 0 bases and 0 bases respectively, with 9 bases between them. This CDR3 has 15 amino acids. Germline CDR1 ENHRY, CDR2 SYGVKD. The CDR3 nucleotides read TGTGCCATCAGTGAGTCGGCGGCCTTCTCCTACGAGCAGTACTTC. It yields the protein CAISESAAFSYEQYF.

This sequence joins TRBV4-1 and TRBJ1-5; unclear D gene. Trimming removed 1 base at V and 6 bases at J, with 22 bases between. The CDR3 sequence is 18 residues long. CDR1 MGHRA and CDR2 YSYEKL come from the germline V gene. The CDR3 spells CASSQGFPNSGFGQPQHF. The CDR3 bases are TGCGCCAGCAGCCAAGGATTCCCCAATTCGGGGTTCGGTCAGCCCCAGCATTTT.

The CDR3 DNA reads TGTGCCAGCAGCGCAATGGTGGGACACCCGAACACTGAAGCTTTCTTT. It codes for CASSAMVGHPNTEAFF. The chain has TRBV11-2 and TRBJ1-1, with D maybe TRBD1 (6 bases). Looked up from germline, CDR1 is SGHAT and CDR2 is FQNNGV. V lost 5 bases, J lost 1 base, and 17 bases lay in between. This CDR3 contains 16 residues.

This clone has just a few counts. The chain combines TRBV11-2 with TRBJ2-7; 7 nucleotides align to TRBD2. CDR1 and CDR2 (germline): SGHAT, FQNNGV. The CDR3 runs 14 residues. Trimming cost V 6 bases and J 0 bases; bases outside gene matches: 5. The CDR3 coding sequence is TGTGCCAGCAGGACTAGCACCCCCTCCTACGAGCAGTACTTC. Its translation is CASRTSTPSYEQYF.

This chain connects TRBV12-5 to TRBJ1-1, with a weak D call TRBD1 (5 bases). Deletions cut 10 bases from V and 2 bases from J, with 20 bases between. Per germline, CDR1 LGHNT and CDR2 FRNRAP. The CDR3 extends over 15 amino acids. CDR3 loop: CATPDPPGTNTEAFF. The CDR3 coding sequence is TGTGCTACCCCAGACCCCCCGGGGACTAACACTGAAGCTTTCTTT.

V and J are TRBV9 and TRBJ2-3; D is perhaps TRBD2 (6 bases). With 0 bases removed from V and 2 bases from J, the gap between germline ends came to 19 bases. This CDR3 is built from 18 residues. Germline V gives CDR1 SGDLS, CDR2 YYNGEE. The CDR3 DNA is TGTGCCAGCAGCGTAGAGGGACTCCGCGGAAAAGCCACAGATACGCAGTATTTT. This gives the protein CASSVEGLRGKATDTQYF.

The chain's CDR3 is CASSLGGGPTEAFF. CDR3 nucleotides: TGTGCCAGCAGCTTGGGGGGCGGCCCCACTGAAGCTTTCTTT. V usage is TRBV5-6 and J usage is TRBJ1-1, with D maybe TRBD1 (5 bases). The CDR3 runs to 14 residues. V gave up 0 bases and J gave up 4 bases, with 10 bases separating them. Looked up from germline, CDR1 is SGHDT and CDR2 is YYEEEE.

The J gene is TRBJ1-3, the V gene TRBV28; D is perhaps TRBD1 (5 bases). CDR1 is MDHEN, CDR2 SYDVKM, per germline. The ends were cut back, 3 bases at V and 4 bases at J, with 16 bases in the middle. CDR3 length: 16 residues. CDR3 in amino acids: CASSFRYRLGGNTIYF. CDR3 bases: TGTGCCAGCAGTTTTCGTTACAGGCTAGGGGGAAACACCATATATTTT.

V and J are TRBV5-1 and TRBJ2-3, with 11 bases fitting TRBD2. Germline V lookup: CDR1 SGHRS, CDR2 YFSETQ. CDR3 length equals 14 residues. With V trimmed by 3 bases and J by 6 bases, 3 bases remained unmatched. The DNA of the CDR3 is TGCGCCAGCAGCTCAACTAGCGGGGGTGATACGCAGTATTTT. Its translation is CASSSTSGGDTQYF.

J is TRBJ2-5 and V is TRBV2; 7 nucleotides align to TRBD1. The CDR3 loop spans 15 amino acids. CDR1 is SNHLY and CDR2 is FYNNEI in the germline V gene. J lost 1 base, V lost 2 bases, and 4 bases had no gene match. The CDR3 bases are TGTGCCAGCAGTGAATTGGGGGACAGCCAAGAGACCCAGTACTTC. Amino acid sequence: CASSELGDSQETQYF.